Shown below are 25 T cell receptor beta chains from a single sample sequenced in a study of cytomegalovirus exposure and HLA in healthy donors. Primers for the PCR totalled 60 Vbeta and 13 Jbeta. TCRdb keeps only in-frame clones here, not all; method: immunoSEQ multiplex PCR. The data hold under 150,000 clones, with over 75% observed a single time. Sequencing was performed on PBMCs. Receptors were obtained from a boy younger than 18 in good health and CMV-seronegative.

The chain recombines TRBV4-2 with TRBJ1-2, with 7 bases identical to TRBD1. The length of the CDR3 is 15 residues. The V gene end was trimmed by 4 bases and the J gene end by 6 bases; junction bases not matched to a gene: 11. CDR1 and CDR2 from the germline V gene are LGHNA and YNFKEQ. CDR3 sequence (DNA): TGTGCCAGCAGCCTGGTCTCAGGACAGGCGAATGGCTACACCTTC. It yields the protein CASSLVSGQANGYTF.

This chain connects TRBV5-1 to TRBJ2-1; maybe TRBD2 (5 bases). CDR1 is SGHRS, CDR2 YFSETQ, per germline. Trimming pared 4 bases from V and 5 bases from J, leaving 19 bases between. The length of the CDR3 is 16 residues. CDR3 nucleotides: TGCGCCAGCAGCCCTAGGACTCGTCCCCTACACAATGAGCAGTTCTTC. It yields the protein CASSPRTRPLHNEQFF.

This chain joins TRBV5-1 and TRBJ2-3; 10 bases agree with TRBD2. The CDR3 contains 17 residues. Germline CDR1 and CDR2: SGHRS and YFSETQ. Trimming at V came to 0 bases and at J to 3 bases, leaving 7 bases not matched to a gene. The CDR3 loop reads CASSLEGAGGPTDTQYF. The CDR3 region has the DNA TGCGCCAGCAGCTTGGAGGGAGCGGGAGGGCCGACAGATACGCAGTATTTT.

The chain recombines TRBV19 with TRBJ1-1; 7 bases line up with TRBD1. Losses at the gene ends were 5 bases for V and 0 bases for J; bases not matched to a gene: 6. CDR3 size: 15 residues. Germline V gene data show CDR1 as LNHDA and CDR2 as SQIVND (reference sequence). Here the CDR3 reads CASSVQGDMNTEAFF. CDR3 nucleotides: TGTGCCAGTAGTGTCCAGGGGGACATGAACACTGAAGCTTTCTTT.

This chain connects TRBV21-1 to TRBJ1-1. TRBV21-1 is listed as a pseudogene. The CDR3 is 16 amino acids. For the CDR3, the DNA is TGTGCCAGCAGCACCCGCTCTTTGTGTAGGAACACTGAAGCTTTCTTT. As protein: CASSTRSLCRNTEAFF.

This chain links TRBV7-9 with TRBJ1-4, with 8 bases aligning to TRBD1. The CDR3 is 17 residues long. Germline values: CDR1 SEHNR, CDR2 FQNEAQ (reference sequence). V lost 2 bases and J lost 8; bases outside the gene matches: 13. The CDR3 sequence: CASSLSGRGPLREKLFF. DNA for the CDR3: TGTGCCAGCAGCTTAAGTGGCAGGGGGCCCTTGAGGGAAAAACTGTTTTTT. Filled out from reference TRBV7-9 and TRBJ1-4, the complete variable domain reads DTGVSQNPRHKITKRGQNVTFRCDPISEHNRLYWYRQTLGQGPEFLTYFQNEAQLEKSRLLSDRFSAERPKGSFSTLEIQRTEQGDSAMYLCASSLSGRGPLREKLFFGSGTQLSVL.

The chain links TRBV5-4 to TRBJ2-5; 14 nucleotides agree with TRBD2. Germline loops: CDR1 SGHNT, CDR2 YYREEE (reference sequence). CDR3 size: 16 residues. With V trimmed by 4 bases and J by 3 bases, 5 bases remained unmatched. The CDR3 loop is CASSTGGLAGEETQYF. CDR3 DNA: TGTGCCAGCAGCACCGGGGGACTAGCGGGAGAAGAGACCCAGTACTTC.

J is TRBJ2-7 and V is TRBV7-2; 11 bases line up with TRBD2. This CDR3 spans 16 amino acids. V shed 5 bases and J 1 base; nucleotides not matched to a gene: 7. In germline, CDR1 is SGHTA, CDR2 FQGNSA. CDR3 nucleotides: TGTGCCAGCAGCCGAGACGGGACTAGCGGTTCCTACGAGCAGTACTTC. Its translation is CASSRDGTSGSYEQYF.

This chain links TRBV29-1 with TRBJ1-3, with TRBD1 as a possible D gene (5 bases). Per the germline V gene, CDR1 is SQVTM and CDR2 is ANQGSEA. The CDR3 runs to 14 residues. Trimming cost V 4 bases and J 0 bases, with 10 bases left between them. The CDR3 DNA reads TGCAGCGTTGGACAGCTAAACTCTGGAAACACCATATATTTT. Amino acids: CSVGQLNSGNTIYF.

This chain joins TRBV5-6 and TRBJ1-6; 7 nucleotides line up with TRBD1. V was pared by 4 bases and J by 9 bases, with 7 bases of the junction left unmatched. CDR1 is SGHDT and CDR2 is YYEEEE in the germline V gene. The CDR3 loop spans 14 amino acids. CDR3 nucleotide sequence: TGTGCCAGCAGCCCCCGAAGACAGGGTTCACCCCTCCACTTT. Its protein is CASSPRRQGSPLHF.

In the case of this clone: At one boundary the junction diverges from the germline segment, which might be a read error. This sequence joins TRBV7-9 and TRBJ2-7; D might be TRBD1 (5 bases). Per germline, CDR1 SEHNR and CDR2 FQNEAQ (reference sequence). The CDR3 runs to 14 residues. The CDR3 region has the DNA TGTGCCAGCAGCTTAGGACAGTATATTTACGAGCCGGACTTC. Encoded protein: CASSLGQYIYEPDF.

The rearrangement links TRBV5-1 to TRBJ1-4; possible D gene TRBD1, 5 bases. This CDR3 contains 15 residues. Germline values: CDR1 SGHRS, CDR2 YFSETQ. V was pared by 2 bases and J by 4 bases, with 12 bases between. This CDR3 reads CASSLQDGYNEKLFF. CDR3 in DNA: TGCGCCAGCAGCTTACAGGACGGCTATAATGAAAAACTGTTTTTT.

The chain joins TRBV6-1 to TRBJ2-7; the match to TRBD2 covers 9 bases. Looked up from germline, CDR1 is MNHNS and CDR2 is SASEGT. CDR3 size: 17 residues. The ends lost 1 base at V and 2 bases at J; junction bases unmatched: 9. CDR3: CASSEVVSSGTAYEQYF. Here the CDR3 DNA reads TGTGCCAGCAGTGAAGTTGTGTCTAGCGGGACGGCCTACGAGCAGTACTTC.

The gene calls are TRBV12-5 and TRBJ1-5; a weak D match, TRBD1 (5 bases). The CDR3 has 15 amino acids. Germline V gives CDR1 LGHNT, CDR2 FRNRAP. Trimming stripped 0 bases from V and 2 bases from J, with 8 bases between. The CDR3 region is CASGLVDSGNQPQHF. The CDR3 DNA follows: TGTGCTAGTGGTTTGGTCGACAGTGGCAATCAGCCCCAGCATTTT.

The chain is built from TRBV2 and TRBJ2-7; no reliable D call. V was clipped by 5 bases and J by 7 bases, with 9 bases between them. This CDR3 region has 11 residues. CDR1 is SNHLY, CDR2 FYNNEI, per germline. The DNA of the CDR3 is TGTGCCAGCAGTTTTGAGGAGGAGCAGTACTTC. It encodes CASSFEEEQYF.

V usage is TRBV6-1 and J usage is TRBJ1-1; D unclear. This CDR3 has 13 residues. Trimming stripped 8 bases from V and 4 bases from J, with 14 bases between. The V gene's germline CDR1 is MNHNS and CDR2 SASEGT. The CDR3 DNA is TGTGCCAGCGGGGAGGGCATCACCACTGAAGCTTTCTTT. Its translation: CASGEGITTEAFF.

The genes are TRBV6-1 and TRBJ2-7, with a tentative D call TRBD2 (6 bases). Germline V gene sequence: CDR1 MNHNS, CDR2 SASEGT. The CDR3 runs 12 residues. Trimming left V 11 bases short and J 1 base short, with 12 bases between. The CDR3 here is CAYSGESYEQYF. CDR3 nucleotides: TGTGCCTATAGCGGTGAGTCCTACGAGCAGTACTTC.

In this sample, this clone turned up a few times. The chain recombines TRBV9 with TRBJ2-7; D not resolved. CDR3 size: 15 residues. Per the germline V gene, CDR1 is SGDLS and CDR2 is YYNGEE. The V end was cut by 0 bases, the J end by 0 bases, with 10 bases between. Here the CDR3 reads CASSVDPTSSYEQYF. Here the CDR3 DNA reads TGTGCCAGCAGCGTAGACCCCACGAGCTCCTACGAGCAGTACTTC.

The rearrangement uses TRBV6-1 and TRBJ2-5, with a tentative D call TRBD2 (6 bases). The CDR3 covers 16 residues. The germline V and J ends were trimmed by 4 bases and 1 base, with 16 bases remaining between them. The germline V gene encodes CDR1 MNHNS and CDR2 SASEGT. CDR3: CASSVHLAGIQETQYF. The CDR3 nucleotides are TGTGCCAGCAGTGTACACCTGGCGGGGATCCAAGAGACCCAGTACTTC.

The chain uses TRBV4-1 and TRBJ1-6; maybe TRBD1 (5 bases). This CDR3 spans 14 amino acids. Germline V gene sequence: CDR1 MGHRA, CDR2 YSYEKL. V lost 5 bases and J lost 6, with 11 bases in between. CDR3 DNA: TGCGCCAGCAGCGCACAGGTTTCTAATTCACCCCTCCACTTT. This gives the protein CASSAQVSNSPLHF.

The chain employs TRBV11-2 and TRBJ2-5; 7 positions match TRBD2. The CDR3 is 18 amino acids. Trimming at V came to 6 bases and at J to 4 bases, leaving 20 bases not matched to a gene. Germline CDR1 reads SGHAT; CDR2 reads FQNNGV. This chain's CDR3 is CASSPKGMAGVLGETQYF. CDR3 sequence (DNA): TGTGCCAGCAGTCCCAAGGGGATGGCGGGAGTATTGGGAGAGACCCAGTACTTC.

This chain connects TRBV30 to TRBJ1-5, with D possibly matching TRBD1 (5 bases). CDR1 is GTSNPN, CDR2 SVGIG, per germline (reference sequence). V lost 3 bases, J lost 3 bases, and 9 bases lay in between. This CDR3 has 13 amino acids. CDR3 sequence reads: CAWSQGLNQPQHF. CDR3 nucleotides: TGTGCCTGGAGCCAGGGCCTCAATCAGCCCCAGCATTTT.

This chain links TRBV6-5 with TRBJ1-1; 9 nucleotides agree with TRBD1. CDR1 and CDR2 (germline): MNHEY, SVGAGI. J gave up 11 bases and V 0 bases, and 4 bases lay outside the gene matches. The CDR3 contains 13 residues. In DNA form, the CDR3 reads TGTGCCAGCAGTTACTCGGGACAGGGCCCCGCTTTCTTT. This translates into CASSYSGQGPAFF.

The chain employs TRBV11-3 and TRBJ1-1; D gene ambiguous. Looked up from germline, CDR1 is SGHNT and CDR2 is YENEEA. The CDR3 runs to 13 residues. The ends were cut back, 1 base at V and 3 bases at J, with 6 bases in the middle. The CDR3 coding sequence is TGTGCCAGCAGCTTAGTTTCCGACACTGAAGCTTTCTTT. This codes for CASSLVSDTEAFF.

The chain's CDR3 is CASSYRGAYEQYF. For the CDR3, the DNA is TGTGCCAGCAGTTACCGGGGAGCCTACGAGCAGTACTTC. The rearrangement links TRBV6-5 to TRBJ2-7; tentatively, D is TRBD2 (5 bases). There are 13 residues in the CDR3. Trimming left V 2 bases short and J 2 bases short, with 7 bases between. CDR1 is MNHEY and CDR2 is SVGAGI in the germline V gene.